These 31 T cell receptor beta chains originate from one sample sequenced in a study of T cell repertoires in aging, cancer and after chemotherapy. TRB rearrangements spanning V, D and J were amplified using mixed TRB-A/B primers. TCRdb reanalysed the multiplex PCR reads using MiXCR and keeps one entry per CDR3 protein. The data show under 3,000 distinct CDR3 sequences, with approximately 25% seen just once and less than 5.5% held by the top ten. The template was genomic DNA from peripheral blood, not RNA. Sequencing used blood. The receptors stem from a human donor in good health.

By frequency in the sample, this clonotype is medium-sized. V is TRBV7-2 and J is TRBJ2-3, with TRBD2 identical over 10 bases. The trim removed 3 bases at V and 3 bases at J, leaving 6 bases unmatched. The CDR3 sequence is 16 residues long. The V gene's germline CDR1 is SGHTA and CDR2 FQGNSA. Here the CDR3 DNA reads TGTGCCAGCAGCTTCCTTAGCGGGGGGAGGACAGATACGCAGTATTTT. Its protein product is CASSFLSGGRTDTQYF.

The chain joins TRBV19 to TRBJ1-1; TRBD1 matches 10 bases. The V segment lost 5 bases and the J segment 7 bases; nucleotides outside the gene matches: 10. This CDR3 has 15 amino acids. CDR1 LNHDA and CDR2 SQIVND come from the germline V gene (reference sequence). CDR3 region: CASSLRGGTGDEAFF. CDR3 coding DNA: TGTGCCAGTAGTCTCCGGGGCGGGACAGGGGATGAAGCTTTCTTT. The entire variable domain, with the rest obtained from reference TRBV19 and TRBJ1-1, is as follows: DGGITQSPKYLFRKEGQNVTLSCEQNLNHDAMYWYRQDPGQGLRLIYYSQIVNDFQKGDIAEGYSVSREKKESFPLTVTSAQKNPTAFYLCASSLRGGTGDEAFFGQGTRLTVV.

This clonotype is medium-sized within its sample. The rearrangement links TRBV12-3 or TRBV12-4 to TRBJ1-2; no firm D call. This CDR3 region has 13 residues. V gave up 2 bases and J gave up 1 base, with 5 bases separating them. The CDR3 DNA sequence: TGTGCCAGCAGTTTAATGATTAACTATGGCTACACCTTC. This sequence encodes CASSLMINYGYTF.

The J gene is TRBJ1-2, the V gene TRBV19, with D perhaps matching TRBD1 (5 bases). The CDR3 loop spans 13 amino acids. Trimming pared 6 bases from V and 1 base from J, leaving 9 bases between. Germline lookup yields CDR1 LNHDA and CDR2 SQIVND (reference sequence). In DNA form, the CDR3 reads TGTGCCAGTAGACCGACAGTTAACTATGGCTACACCTTC. Encoded protein: CASRPTVNYGYTF.

In its sample, this clonotype is medium-sized. This rearrangement joins TRBV12-3 or TRBV12-4 to TRBJ1-6; D might be TRBD1 (6 bases). Trimming took 3 bases from V and 9 from J, leaving 12 bases between them. The CDR3 covers 14 residues. CDR3 DNA sequence: TGTGCCAGCAGTTTCGTACAGGGAACTTCACCCCTCCACTTT. This translates into CASSFVQGTSPLHF.

This clonotype is labeled as medium-sized. The CDR3 region has the DNA TGCAGCGTTGAGATTCGGGGACAGATGAACACTGAAGCTTTCTTT. It encodes CSVEIRGQMNTEAFF. This chain links TRBV29-1 with TRBJ1-1, with 7 bases lining up with TRBD1. Germline V gives CDR1 SQVTM, CDR2 ANQGSEA. The CDR3 is made up of 15 amino acids. With V trimmed by 3 bases and J by 0 bases, 7 bases remained unmatched.

By share, this clonotype counts as medium-sized (0.01 to 0.1%). The V call is TRBV2, the J call TRBJ1-2; no definite D call. Germline CDR1 SNHLY, CDR2 FYNNEI. The CDR3 sequence is 14 residues long. The V end was cut by 2 bases, the J end by 2 bases, with 9 bases between. The CDR3 protein is CASSERGPNYGYTF. CDR3 bases: TGTGCCAGCAGTGAACGCGGCCCAAACTATGGCTACACCTTC.

By share, this clonotype counts as medium-sized. This chain connects TRBV20-1 to TRBJ2-3, with 10 bases identical to TRBD2. After removal of 1 base from V and 0 bases from J, the junction contained 4 bases not matched to a gene. The CDR3 contains 16 residues. Germline loops: CDR1 DFQATT, CDR2 SNEGSKA (reference sequence). The CDR3 DNA reads as TGCAGTGCTAGAGGGCTAGCGGGGGCTAGCACAGATACGCAGTATTTT. Amino acid sequence: CSARGLAGASTDTQYF.

This clonotype rates as large. The genes are TRBV6-2 or TRBV6-3 and TRBJ1-2; 8 nucleotides line up with TRBD1. The CDR3 consists of 13 residues. Looked up from germline, CDR1 is MNHEY and CDR2 is SVGEGT. Trimming at V came to 4 bases and at J to 7 bases, leaving 5 bases not matched to a gene. The CDR3 sequence: CASSFSGGRGYTF. The CDR3 DNA is TGTGCCAGCAGTTTTTCAGGGGGCCGTGGCTACACCTTC.

By frequency in the sample, this clonotype is medium-sized. V gene TRBV5-5 combines with J gene TRBJ2-1; 8 positions agree with TRBD1. The CDR3 covers 14 residues. CDR1 and CDR2 (germline): SGHKS, YYEKEE (reference sequence). V lost 4 bases to trimming and J lost 2 bases; unmatched junction nucleotides: 2. In nucleotides, the CDR3 is TGTGCCAGCAGCGTGGACAGGGCCTACAATGAGCAGTTCTTC. Protein: CASSVDRAYNEQFF.

Relative to its sample, this clonotype is medium-sized (0.01 to 0.1%). The DNA of the CDR3 is TGTGCCACCAGTCGGGACACAGATACGCAGTATTTT. This sequence encodes CATSRDTDTQYF. The chain carries TRBV15 and TRBJ2-3; D may be TRBD2 (5 bases). The V and J ends lost 6 bases and 2 bases respectively, with 6 bases between them. CDR1 and CDR2 from the germline V gene are LNHNV and YYDKDF (reference sequence). The CDR3 has 12 amino acids.

In this sample, this clonotype is medium-sized (0.01 to 0.1%). The chain carries TRBV27 and TRBJ2-3; 9 bases are shared with TRBD2. CDR3 size: 18 residues. The V segment lost 6 bases and the J segment 0 bases; nucleotides outside the gene matches: 13. Looked up from germline, CDR1 is MNHEY and CDR2 is SMNVEV (reference sequence). CDR3 sequence reads: CASRRTSAVFASTDTQYF. CDR3 DNA sequence: TGTGCCAGCAGACGGACTAGCGCCGTCTTTGCTAGCACAGATACGCAGTATTTT.

This clonotype was seen only a few times. The chain is built from TRBV30 and TRBJ2-5, with 9 bases identical to TRBD1. Unmatched junction bases numbered 2, after V lost 7 bases and J lost 5 bases. CDR3 length equals 11 residues. Germline-derived CDR1 and CDR2 are GTSNPN and SVGIG (reference sequence). DNA of the CDR3: TGTGCCTACAGGGGGCGCGAGACCCAGTACTTC. Protein product: CAYRGRETQYF.

This clonotype counts as medium-sized (0.01 to 0.1%). The CDR3 is CASSLSLRGQYNSPLHF. For the CDR3, the DNA is TGTGCCAGCAGCTTGTCGCTTCGGGGACAGTATAATTCACCCCTCCACTTT. The rearrangement joins TRBV5-5 to TRBJ1-6, with TRBD1 identical over 7 bases. The J segment lost 4 bases and the V segment lost 1 base, leaving 8 bases of the junction unmatched. The CDR3 has 17 amino acids. The germline V gene has CDR1 SGHKS and CDR2 YYEKEE (reference sequence).

This clonotype was recorded a few times. The chain is built from TRBV20-1 and TRBJ1-1; D is ambiguous. This CDR3 has 13 residues. V was shortened by 5 bases and J by 5 bases, with 15 bases between the two germline ends. Germline CDR1 reads DFQATT; CDR2 reads SNEGSKA (reference sequence). This chain's CDR3 is CSASPRGRTEAFF. In DNA, the CDR3 is TGCAGTGCTTCTCCACGTGGGAGGACTGAAGCTTTCTTT.

This clonotype counts as medium-sized. The V and J genes are TRBV5-1 and TRBJ1-2; D gene unclear. The germline V and J ends were trimmed by 1 base and 3 bases, with 13 bases remaining between them. This CDR3 has 15 amino acids. CDR1 and CDR2 (germline): SGHRS, YFSETQ. The CDR3 here is CASSLSPSQDYGYTF. As DNA, the CDR3 is TGCGCCAGCAGCTTGTCCCCCAGCCAGGACTATGGCTACACCTTC.

This clonotype is medium-sized. The V gene is TRBV19, the J gene TRBJ2-7; no firm D call. The V and J ends lost 3 bases and 2 bases respectively, with 11 bases between them. CDR1 LNHDA and CDR2 SQIVND come from the germline V gene (reference sequence). The CDR3 loop spans 14 amino acids. The CDR3 here is CASSINSPTYEQYF. Here the CDR3 DNA reads TGTGCCAGTAGTATTAACAGCCCTACCTACGAGCAGTACTTC. The full variable domain, its missing parts supplied by reference TRBV19 and TRBJ2-7, is DGGITQSPKYLFRKEGQNVTLSCEQNLNHDAMYWYRQDPGQGLRLIYYSQIVNDFQKGDIAEGYSVSREKKESFPLTVTSAQKNPTAFYLCASSINSPTYEQYFGPGTRLTVT.

By sample fraction, this clonotype is medium-sized. The chain combines TRBV27 with TRBJ1-5; D remains ambiguous. CDR1 and CDR2 (germline): MNHEY, SMNVEV (reference sequence). V lost 7 bases, J lost 7 bases, and 17 bases lay in between. The CDR3 totals 14 residues. The DNA for the CDR3 is TGTGCCAGCACCCCCCCGAGGAACTGGCAGCCCCAGCATTTT. Translating gives CASTPPRNWQPQHF.

The V and J genes are TRBV20-1 and TRBJ2-2; D is ambiguous. CDR3 length equals 14 residues. In germline, CDR1 is DFQATT, CDR2 SNEGSKA (reference sequence). The V end was cut by 0 bases, the J end by 5 bases, with 10 bases between. CDR3 nucleotides: TGCAGTGCTAGAGATTTCCAGGAAACCGGGGAGCTGTTTTTT. This translates into CSARDFQETGELFF.

The chain combines TRBV7-2 with TRBJ2-5, with 8 bases that match TRBD2. The CDR3 runs to 16 residues. Germline V lookup: CDR1 SGHTA, CDR2 FQGNSA. The V gene end was trimmed by 5 bases and the J gene end by 1 base; junction bases not matched to a gene: 9. CDR3 nucleotides: TGTGCCAGCAGCCCTACTCGCGGGGGGTCCCAAGAGACCCAGTACTTC. Translated, it gives CASSPTRGGSQETQYF.

V usage is TRBV6-6 and J usage is TRBJ2-3, with 12 positions matching TRBD2. This CDR3 is 17 amino acids long. In germline, CDR1 is MNHNY, CDR2 SVGAGI (reference sequence). After removal of 1 base from V and 5 bases from J, the junction contained 7 bases not matched to a gene. CDR3 region: CASSYFVTSGGLDTQYF. The CDR3 DNA reads TGTGCCAGCAGTTACTTTGTGACTAGCGGGGGCCTAGATACGCAGTATTTT.

By sample fraction, this clonotype is medium-sized (0.01 to 0.1%). The chain uses TRBV11-3 and TRBJ2-5; the match to TRBD1 covers 8 bases. The CDR3 is made up of 19 amino acids. Germline CDR1 SGHNT, CDR2 YENEEA. J gave up 3 bases and V 3 bases, and 18 bases lay outside the gene matches. The CDR3 DNA reads TGTGCCAGCAGCTTTGGGACAGGACGCCTCAACGCCGGTAAAGAGACCCAGTACTTC. Its translation: CASSFGTGRLNAGKETQYF.

This clonotype was observed a handful of times. The chain employs TRBV5-4 and TRBJ2-5; D is uncertain. Trimming took 2 bases from V and 2 from J, leaving 7 bases between them. CDR1 is SGHNT, CDR2 YYREEE, per germline (reference sequence). The CDR3 runs to 13 residues. CDR3 coding DNA: TGTGCCAGCAGCTTACCGGTTCAAGAGACCCAGTACTTC. Its protein product is CASSLPVQETQYF.

This clonotype ranks as medium-sized. V usage is TRBV6-1 and J usage is TRBJ2-6; D remains ambiguous. The CDR3 loop spans 13 amino acids. CDR1 is MNHNS and CDR2 is SASEGT in the germline V gene. V was trimmed by 10 bases and J by 0 bases, leaving 7 bases between them. The CDR3, as DNA: TGTGCCATGTCGAGCTCTGGGGCCAACGTCCTGACTTTC. This gives the protein CAMSSSGANVLTF.

Comments on this clonotype: A read error may be the cause here, since a much bigger clone is one base away. The chain joins TRBV5-4 to TRBJ2-7, with D unclear. The CDR3 totals 14 residues. CDR1 is SGHNT and CDR2 is YYREEE in the germline V gene (reference sequence). CDR3 in DNA: TGTGTCAGCAGCTTGGGTGACATGACCTACGAGCAGTACTTC. Its protein is CVSSLGDMTYEQYF.

By share, this clonotype counts as medium-sized (0.01 to 0.1%). The genes are TRBV5-6 and TRBJ2-7; 7 nucleotides agree with TRBD1. The CDR3 runs to 16 residues. J lost 2 bases, V lost 3 bases, and 11 bases had no gene match. The V gene's germline CDR1 is SGHDT and CDR2 YYEEEE. The CDR3 sequence: CASSSRRQGVTYEQYF. The CDR3 DNA sequence: TGTGCCAGCAGCTCCCGGAGGCAGGGGGTAACCTACGAGCAGTACTTC. Full variable domain (missing parts from reference TRBV5-6 and TRBJ2-7): DAGVTQSPTHLIKTRGQQVTLRCSPKSGHDTVSWYQQALGQGPQFIFQYYEEEERQRGNFPDRFSGHQFPNYSSELNVNALLLGDSALYLCASSSRRQGVTYEQYFGPGTRLTVT.

Of note for this clonotype: Possible read error: a much larger clone is one base away. The chain couples TRBV20-1 to TRBJ1-2, with 9 positions matching TRBD1. The CDR3 loop spans 14 amino acids. Germline values: CDR1 DFQATT, CDR2 SNEGSKA (reference sequence). The CDR3 spells CRAWGGTGGAGYTF. Written as DNA, the CDR3 is TGCAGAGCTTGGGGGGGAACAGGGGGCGCAGGCTACACCTTC.

Sample share makes this clonotype medium-sized. V is TRBV6-4 and J is TRBJ2-1; D is undetermined. The V gene lost 0 bases and the J gene lost 0 bases, with 9 bases spanning the gap. Germline V gene data show CDR1 as MRHNA and CDR2 as SNTAGT. CDR3 length: 16 residues. In DNA form, the CDR3 reads TGTGCCAGCAGTGACTCGAGCCGGAGCTCCTACAATGAGCAGTTCTTC. It codes for CASSDSSRSSYNEQFF.

By sample fraction, this clonotype is medium-sized. Compared with germline, one end of the junction differs, possibly owing to a read error. The chain carries TRBV4-1 and TRBJ2-7, with 8 nucleotides matching TRBD1. From germline, CDR1 is MGHRA and CDR2 YSYEKL. The CDR3 extends over 16 amino acids. CDR3: CASSQARTGTPYEQYF. Here the CDR3 DNA reads TGCGCCAGCAGCCAAGCCCGGACAGGGACACCCTATGAGCAGTACTTC.

This clonotype was counted only a few times. The CDR3 reads CASSAHRVIAKNIQYF. The CDR3 DNA reads TGTGCCAGCAGCGCCCACAGGGTGATAGCCAAAAACATTCAGTACTTC. This chain joins TRBV5-6 and TRBJ2-4; TRBD1 might be the D (6 bases). This CDR3 contains 16 residues. Germline V CDR1 and CDR2: SGHDT, YYEEEE. Trimming took 4 bases from V and 0 from J, leaving 14 bases between them. Full variable domain (missing parts from reference TRBV5-6 and TRBJ2-4): DAGVTQSPTHLIKTRGQQVTLRCSPKSGHDTVSWYQQALGQGPQFIFQYYEEEERQRGNFPDRFSGHQFPNYSSELNVNALLLGDSALYLCASSAHRVIAKNIQYFGAGTRLSVL.

By sample share, this clonotype is medium-sized. The gene calls are TRBV11-2 and TRBJ2-3; D ambiguous. In germline, CDR1 is SGHAT, CDR2 FQNNGV. V lost 10 bases and J lost 1, with 12 bases in between. CDR3 length equals 13 residues. The DNA of the CDR3 is TGTGCCACCGCGGTCGACCGCACAGATACGCAGTATTTT. Translating gives CATAVDRTDTQYF.